Shown below are 24 T cell receptor beta chains from a single sample sequenced in a study of blood T cell repertoires in COVID-19. Method: immunoSEQ multiplex PCR; TCRdb's copy keeps in-frame clones and lacks some. There are about 93,000 clones in the sample; around four fifths occur only once, and 16% lies in the top ten. The specimen sequenced was peripheral blood. These receptors came from a human donor in a cohort sampled during active COVID-19.

V gene TRBV11-2 combines with J gene TRBJ2-5, with 8 bases identical to TRBD2. Germline loops: CDR1 SGHAT, CDR2 FQNNGV. The CDR3 is 11 amino acids. V was pared by 5 bases and J by 8 bases, with 1 base of the junction left unmatched. CDR3 sequence (DNA): TGTGCCAGCAGCCGGGGGGGCACCCAGTACTTC. It yields the protein CASSRGGTQYF.

This clone was seen more than once but under ten times. The chain combines TRBV11-2 with TRBJ2-3; 10 nucleotides line up with TRBD2. Germline V gene data show CDR1 as SGHAT and CDR2 as FQNNGV. The length of the CDR3 is 15 residues. The V gene end was trimmed by 3 bases and the J gene end by 4 bases; junction bases not matched to a gene: 4. CDR3 protein: CASSFLSGGADTQYF. The DNA for the CDR3 is TGTGCCAGCAGCTTTCTCAGCGGGGGGGCAGATACGCAGTATTTT.

The chain couples TRBV28 to TRBJ2-7; the D gene is possibly TRBD2 (6 bases). V was pared by 7 bases and J by 7 bases, with 11 bases between. The CDR3 is made up of 11 amino acids. Germline CDR1 reads MDHEN; CDR2 reads SYDVKM. CDR3 in amino acids: CASTSSEEQYF. DNA for the CDR3: TGTGCCAGCACCTCTAGCGAGGAGCAGTACTTC.

This chain joins TRBV18 and TRBJ1-5; 10 bases fit TRBD1. Trimming took 4 bases from V and 5 from J; bases not matched to a gene: 5. From germline, CDR1 is KGHSH and CDR2 LQKENI. The CDR3 covers 15 residues. The CDR3 reads CASSLMTGGDQPQHF. The CDR3 region has the DNA TGTGCCAGCTCACTGATGACAGGGGGCGATCAGCCCCAGCATTTT.

J is TRBJ2-5 and V is TRBV3-1 (or the pseudogene TRBV3-2); the D is unclear. V shed 1 base and J shed 4 bases, with 13 bases lying between them. In germline, CDR1 is LGHDT, CDR2 YNNKEL (reference sequence). The CDR3 extends over 15 amino acids. DNA for the CDR3: TGTGCCAGCAGCCAAGCTCGCGCCCCTCGAGAGACCCAGTACTTC. It translates to CASSQARAPRETQYF.

V gene TRBV19 combines with J gene TRBJ1-5, with D unclear. Trimming stripped 5 bases from V and 0 bases from J, with 11 bases between. The germline V gene encodes CDR1 LNHDA and CDR2 SQIVND (reference sequence). The CDR3 runs to 15 residues. CDR3 protein: CASSLYRNSNQPQHF. In DNA form, the CDR3 reads TGTGCCAGTAGTCTCTACCGTAATAGCAATCAGCCCCAGCATTTT.

J is TRBJ2-7 and V is TRBV6-6, with D perhaps TRBD1 (5 bases). Trimming shortened V by 6 bases and J by 4 bases, and 10 bases separated the two germline ends. Germline V gives CDR1 MNHNY, CDR2 SVGAGI (reference sequence). This CDR3 is 12 amino acids long. This CDR3 is CASRSDKYEQYF. Here the CDR3 DNA reads TGTGCCAGCAGATCGGACAAGTACGAGCAGTACTTC.

This clone was seen a few times. The chain joins TRBV28 to TRBJ1-4; D unclear. The CDR3 covers 13 residues. The germline V and J ends were trimmed by 6 bases and 11 bases, with 16 bases remaining between them. CDR1 is MDHEN, CDR2 SYDVKM, per germline. CDR3 nucleotides: TGTGCCAGCAGCCTCGGCGGGGTAGGGAAACTGTTTTTT. Translating gives CASSLGGVGKLFF.

The V gene is TRBV11-2, the J gene TRBJ1-2, with D possibly matching TRBD1 (6 bases). CDR1 and CDR2 from the germline V gene are SGHAT and FQNNGV. The CDR3 is 15 residues long. Trimming left V 5 bases short and J 2 bases short, with 15 bases between. DNA of the CDR3: TGTGCCAGCAGCGGGGTGGGGGCTATGAACTATGGCTACACCTTC. It is translated as CASSGVGAMNYGYTF.

V and J are TRBV3-1 (or the pseudogene TRBV3-2) and TRBJ2-5, with D uncertain. From germline, CDR1 is LGHDT and CDR2 YNNKEL (reference sequence). V lost 4 bases and J lost 2, with 5 bases in between. This CDR3 is built from 12 residues. CDR3 in amino acids: CASSPMQETQYF. CDR3 DNA sequence: TGTGCCAGCAGCCCCATGCAAGAGACCCAGTACTTC.

V usage is TRBV28 and J usage is TRBJ1-5, with 7 bases matching TRBD1. Germline V lookup: CDR1 MDHEN, CDR2 SYDVKM. The CDR3 covers 16 residues. J lost 2 bases, V lost 3 bases, and 7 bases had no gene match. Written as DNA, the CDR3 is TGTGCCAGCAGTTTGTCGACAGGGATGGGCAATCAGCCCCAGCATTTT. Translated, it gives CASSLSTGMGNQPQHF.

This chain uses TRBV3-1 (or the pseudogene TRBV3-2) with TRBJ2-5; TRBD2 agrees at 7 bases. Germline V gene data show CDR1 as LGHDT and CDR2 as YNNKEL (reference sequence). The CDR3 is 12 residues long. J lost 5 bases, V lost 4 bases, and 1 base had no gene match. DNA for the CDR3: TGTGCCAGCAGCCTTAGCGGGGAGACCCAGTACTTC. It encodes CASSLSGETQYF.

The J gene is TRBJ2-5, the V gene TRBV7-8; maybe TRBD2 (8 bases). Germline loops: CDR1 SGHVS, CDR2 FQNEAQ. V was cut by 5 bases and J by 1 base, with 20 bases left in between. The CDR3 has 17 residues. CDR3: CASSIRGGYRGQETQYF. CDR3 nucleotide sequence: TGTGCCAGCAGCATCCGGGGGGGGTACAGGGGCCAAGAGACCCAGTACTTC.

The chain is built from TRBV5-1 and TRBJ2-7; 8 bases line up with TRBD1. V lost 0 bases to trimming and J lost 6 bases; unmatched junction nucleotides: 11. Germline CDR1 and CDR2: SGHRS and YFSETQ. The length of the CDR3 is 16 residues. The CDR3 nucleotides read TGCGCCAGCAGCTTGGGCCCCGGACAGGGCTCCCTCGAGCAGTACTTC. Translated, it gives CASSLGPGQGSLEQYF.

J is TRBJ2-1 and V is TRBV28; tentative D call: TRBD2 (5 bases). This CDR3 has 15 amino acids. CDR1 is MDHEN, CDR2 SYDVKM, per germline. V lost 3 bases to trimming and J lost 1 base, with 10 bases between them. CDR3 amino acids: CASSFRGFSYNEQFF. CDR3 nucleotide sequence: TGTGCCAGCAGTTTCCGGGGTTTTTCCTACAATGAGCAGTTCTTC.

The chain links TRBV7-9 to TRBJ1-2; a possible D gene is TRBD1 (6 bases). CDR3 length: 13 residues. CDR1 is SEHNR and CDR2 is FQNEAQ in the germline V gene (reference sequence). Trimming stripped 1 base from V and 7 bases from J, with 10 bases between. CDR3: CASSLEQGTGYTF. In DNA, the CDR3 is TGTGCCAGCAGCTTAGAGCAGGGGACTGGCTACACCTTC.

V is TRBV5-1 and J is TRBJ2-1; 8 bases agree with TRBD2. Trimming took 5 bases from V and 4 from J; bases not matched to a gene: 2. The CDR3 is 13 residues long. Per germline, CDR1 SGHRS and CDR2 YFSETQ. The CDR3 sequence is CASRTSEYNEQFF. As DNA, the CDR3 is TGCGCCAGCAGGACTAGCGAATACAATGAGCAGTTCTTC.

The chain links TRBV28 to TRBJ2-7; 8 positions agree with TRBD2. There are 13 residues in the CDR3. CDR1 MDHEN and CDR2 SYDVKM come from the germline V gene. Trimming took 8 bases from V and 6 from J; bases not matched to a gene: 9. The CDR3 DNA reads as TGTGCCAGCTTATCGGGAGGGAGGGGCGAGCAGTACTTC. Protein: CASLSGGRGEQYF.

The rearrangement uses TRBV28 and TRBJ2-7; the D gene is possibly TRBD2 (6 bases). The germline V gene has CDR1 MDHEN and CDR2 SYDVKM. The CDR3 spans 12 residues. The germline V and J ends were trimmed by 6 bases and 3 bases, with 9 bases remaining between them. The CDR3 DNA reads TGTGCCAGCAGGGACTATCGCTACGAGCAGTACTTC. Translation gives CASRDYRYEQYF.

The CDR3 DNA follows: TGTGCCAGCAGCTTAGGACTAGTTGGGCGATACAATGAGCAGTTCTTC. As protein: CASSLGLVGRYNEQFF. The V call is TRBV7-8, the J call TRBJ2-1, with a tentative D call TRBD2 (6 bases). Trimming cost V 1 base and J 4 bases, with 14 bases left between them. The germline CDR1 and CDR2 sequences are SGHVS and FQNEAQ. This CDR3 comprises 16 residues.

This clone was recorded only once. The J gene is TRBJ2-2, the V gene TRBV10-3; D perhaps matches TRBD1 (6 bases). Germline values: CDR1 ENHRY, CDR2 SYGVKD. The CDR3 is made up of 15 amino acids. Trimming took 5 bases from V and 0 from J, leaving 10 bases between them. The CDR3 loop reads CAISKQGPNTGELFF. CDR3 in DNA: TGTGCCATCAGTAAACAGGGACCGAACACCGGGGAGCTGTTTTTT.

V and J are TRBV7-9 and TRBJ2-7; no firm D call. This CDR3 is 13 amino acids long. The germline V and J ends were trimmed by 5 bases and 0 bases, with 8 bases remaining between them. Germline V lookup: CDR1 SEHNR, CDR2 FQNEAQ (reference sequence). The CDR3 sequence is CASSPLSSYEQYF. The CDR3 DNA reads as TGTGCCAGCAGCCCCTTGAGCTCCTACGAGCAGTACTTC. Using reference TRBV7-9 and TRBJ2-7 for the parts outside the CDR3, the full variable domain is DTGVSQNPRHKITKRGQNVTFRCDPISEHNRLYWYRQTLGQGPEFLTYFQNEAQLEKSRLLSDRFSAERPKGSFSTLEIQRTEQGDSAMYLCASSPLSSYEQYFGPGTRLTVT.

J is TRBJ2-3 and V is TRBV5-1, with D possibly being TRBD1 (5 bases). CDR1 SGHRS and CDR2 YFSETQ come from the germline V gene. CDR3 length: 14 amino acids. Trimming cost V 0 bases and J 2 bases, with 7 bases left between them. CDR3 coding DNA: TGCGCCAGCAGCTTGGAGGGGCTCACAGATACGCAGTATTTT. Protein product: CASSLEGLTDTQYF.

The chain uses TRBV11-2 and TRBJ2-1, with a weak D call TRBD2 (5 bases). The CDR3 covers 13 residues. Trimming pared 3 bases from V and 7 bases from J, leaving 10 bases between. The germline gives CDR1 SGHAT, CDR2 FQNNGV. CDR3 amino acids: CASSLREMNEQFF. The CDR3 DNA reads TGTGCCAGCAGCTTGAGGGAGATGAATGAGCAGTTCTTC. Together with reference TRBV11-2 and TRBJ2-1, the CDR3 gives the full variable domain: EAGVAQSPRYKIIEKRQSVAFWCNPISGHATLYWYQQILGQGPKLLIQFQNNGVVDDSQLPKDRFSAERLKGVDSTLKIQPAKLEDSAVYLCASSLREMNEQFFGPGTRLTVL.